This T cell receptor (beta chain) was identified during a study of CD8+ T cells in alopecia areata. V gave up 1 base and J gave up 2 bases, with 14 bases separating them. The CDR3 runs 16 residues. In germline, CDR1 is MGHRA, CDR2 YSYEKL. As the sequencing template, cDNA was produced by extracting RNA and reverse transcribing it. Generated by immunoSEQ multiplex PCR, the TCRdb table keeps only in-frame clones and is missing some. This repertoire shows about 100,000 clones, almost 60% found once; its top ten account for 20% to 25%. The rearrangement uses TRBV4-1 and TRBJ1-2; tentatively, D is TRBD1 (6 bases). This receptor was identified in a human donor in good health. Sequencing was carried out using CD8+ T cells sorted from blood. The CDR3 region is CASSQVGTTGNYGYTF. DNA for the CDR3: TGCGCCAGCAGCCAAGTTGGGACAACAGGGAACTATGGCTACACCTTC.